A selection of T cell receptor beta chains follows, all from one sample in a study of shared clonotypes between healthy human individuals. Data came from immunoSEQ multiplex PCR; TCRdb stores just in-frame clones and leaves some out. The sample shows about 2.4 million clones, around 94% of them seen only once. Material: naive CD4+ T cells sorted from blood. The origin of the receptors is a man between 18 and 29 years old in good health. Both conserved end residues are part of each CDR3. The D gene is left open where the match is weak. Not every row has a clone size; where given, it reads once, few, many or a size class.

clone_size j_call d_call v_call cdr3_aa cdr3_nt
. TRBJ1-1 TRBD1 TRBV6-6 CASSNRGAGNTEAFF TGTGCCAGCAGTAACAGGGGCGCGGGGAACACTGAAGCTTTCTTT
. TRBJ2-5 . TRBV2 CASSEGLGLQETQYF TGTGCCAGCAGTGAGGGGCTAGGCCTCCAAGAGACCCAGTACTTC
once TRBJ1-5 . TRBV6-1 CASSEALRNQPQHF TGTGCCAGCAGTGAAGCGCTTCGAAATCAGCCCCAGCATTTT
. TRBJ2-2 . TRBV28 CATGLLNTGELFF TGTGCCACCGGTCTATTGAACACCGGGGAGCTGTTTTTT
. TRBJ1-5 . TRBV6-6 CASTRQGQPQHF TGTGCCAGCACCCGCCAAGGACAGCCCCAGCATTTT
. TRBJ2-1 . TRBV25-1 CASSTSRVYEQFF TGTGCCAGCAGTACTTCCCGGGTGTATGAGCAGTTCTTC
once TRBJ2-4 . TRBV4-1 CASSQGAIGALKNIQYF TGCGCCAGCAGCCAGGGGGCAATCGGGGCCCTCAAAAACATTCAGTACTTC
. TRBJ2-1 TRBD2 TRBV18 CASSSGTSKNEQFF TGTGCCAGCTCATCCGGGACTAGCAAAAATGAGCAGTTCTTC
. TRBJ2-5 TRBD1 TRBV28 CASRYPGGEETQYF TGTGCCAGCAGGTATCCAGGGGGCGAAGAGACCCAGTACTTC
once TRBJ2-7 . TRBV7-2 CASSSQTAYEQYF TGTGCCAGCAGCTCACAAACTGCCTACGAGCAGTACTTC
. TRBJ1-1 TRBD1 TRBV30 CAWSLQGGNTEAFF TGTGCCTGGAGTCTACAGGGGGGGAACACTGAAGCTTTCTTT
few TRBJ1-6 . TRBV28 CASSPPRRSPLHF TGTGCCAGCAGTCCACCGAGGCGTTCACCCCTCCACTTT
. TRBJ2-2 TRBD2 TRBV12-5 CASGLVPVAGGSTGELFF TGTGCTAGTGGTTTGGTACCGGTAGCGGGGGGGAGCACCGGGGAGCTGTTTTTT
. TRBJ1-6 . TRBV14 CASSTLAGDYSPLHF TGTGCCAGCAGCACTCTCGCTGGGGACTATTCACCCCTCCACTTT
. TRBJ2-5 TRBD2 TRBV10-3 CATRTSGGAGETQYF TGTGCCACACGGACTAGCGGGGGGGCCGGAGAGACCCAGTACTTC
. TRBJ1-2 TRBD1 TRBV28 CASILGARPGGLAGYTF TGTGCCAGCATCCTCGGGGCCAGGCCAGGGGGATTAGCTGGCTACACCTTC
. TRBJ2-2 . TRBV11-2 CASSLPLAMNTGELFF TGTGCCAGCAGCCTCCCTCTAGCGATGAACACCGGGGAGCTGTTTTTT